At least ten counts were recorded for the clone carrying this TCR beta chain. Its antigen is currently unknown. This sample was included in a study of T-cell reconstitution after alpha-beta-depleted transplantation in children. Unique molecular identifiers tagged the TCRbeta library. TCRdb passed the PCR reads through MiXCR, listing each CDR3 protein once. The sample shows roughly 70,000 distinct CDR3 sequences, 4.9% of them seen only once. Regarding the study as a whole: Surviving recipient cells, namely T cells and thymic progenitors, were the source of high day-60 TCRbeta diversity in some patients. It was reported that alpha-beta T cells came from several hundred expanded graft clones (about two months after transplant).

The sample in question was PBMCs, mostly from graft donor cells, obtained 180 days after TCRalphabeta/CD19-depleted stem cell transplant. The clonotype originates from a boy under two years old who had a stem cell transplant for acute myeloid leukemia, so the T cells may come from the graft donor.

CDR3 residues: CASSPYRENTEAFF. Here the CDR3 DNA reads TGTGCCAGCTCACCGTACAGGGAGAACACTGAAGCTTTCTTT. The chain recombines TRBV18 with TRBJ1-1; D perhaps matches TRBD1 (6 bases). Trimming pared 3 bases from V and 1 base from J, leaving 9 bases between. The CDR3 is made up of 14 amino acids. CDR1 and CDR2 from the germline V gene are KGHSH and LQKENI.